The rows below give T cell receptor beta chains drawn from one sample of a study of radiation and T cells in renal cell carcinoma. The repertoire was sequenced with immunoSEQ multiplex PCR; TCRdb's copy has only in-frame clones and lacks some. The sample carries about 130,000 clones, around 83% recorded once. The starting material was blood, obtained from a patient whose treatment included radiotherapy and nephrectomy. All receptors come from a woman between 55 and 75 years old with renal cell carcinoma. Each CDR3 is given with its conserved first and last residue. The D gene is left open where the match is weak. The size field is filled for only some rows; it gives once, few, many or a size class.

clone size	D gene	V gene	J gene	CDR3 protein	CDR3 DNA
-	-	TRBV5-1	TRBJ1-6	CASSLQGPNSPLHF	TGCGCCAGCAGCCTGCAGGGCCCTAATTCACCCCTCCACTTT
-	-	TRBV11-2	TRBJ2-1	CASTRDPSSYNEQFF	TGTGCCAGCACCCGCGACCCCAGCTCCTACAATGAGCAGTTCTTC
-	TRBD1	TRBV6-6	TRBJ2-7	CASSIDRGYEQYF	TGTGCCAGCAGCATCGACAGGGGCTACGAGCAGTACTTC
-	-	TRBV15	TRBJ2-1	CATSRDLGEQFF	TGTGCCACCAGCAGAGATCTAGGGGAGCAGTTCTTC
-	-	TRBV7-2	TRBJ2-1	CASSRLNEQFF	TGTGCCAGCAGCCGATTAAATGAGCAGTTCTTC
-	-	TRBV11-3	TRBJ2-3	CASSLDGGPSTDTQYF	TGTGCCAGCAGCTTAGATGGGGGACCTAGCACAGATACGCAGTATTTT
-	TRBD1	TRBV7-2	TRBJ2-1	CASSGQAISYNEQFF	TGTGCCAGCAGCGGACAGGCTATATCCTACAATGAGCAGTTCTTC
-	-	TRBV7-2	TRBJ2-7	CASTHGGRRNNYEQYF	TGTGCCAGCACCCACGGGGGACGGAGGAATAACTACGAGCAGTACTTC
-	-	TRBV2	TRBJ1-3	CASNRALSGNTIYF	TGTGCCAGCAACAGGGCTCTGTCTGGAAACACCATATATTTT
-	TRBD2	TRBV4-2	TRBJ2-2	CASSQDGSGTNTGELFF	TGTGCCAGCAGCCAAGATGGGAGCGGGACGAACACCGGGGAGCTGTTTTTT
once	TRBD2	TRBV28	TRBJ2-7	CASSFAGGPFEQYF	TGTGCCAGCAGTTTTGCGGGAGGGCCTTTCGAGCAGTACTTC
-	-	TRBV2	TRBJ2-2	CASSKGAGELFF	TGTGCCAGCAGTAAGGGGGCCGGGGAGCTGTTTTTT
-	TRBD2	TRBV5-1	TRBJ2-7	CASSAGLAGAAYEQYF	TGCGCCAGCAGCGCGGGACTAGCGGGAGCTGCCTACGAGCAGTACTTC
-	TRBD1	TRBV19	TRBJ1-1	CASSPTDRGLSEAFF	TGTGCCAGTAGCCCGACGGACAGGGGCCTATCTGAAGCTTTCTTT
-	TRBD2	TRBV9	TRBJ2-5	CASSVRAGDGETQYF	TGTGCCAGCAGCGTAAGAGCGGGAGACGGGGAGACCCAGTACTTC
-	-	TRBV6-1	TRBJ2-5	CASSEGLGARETQYF	TGTGCCAGCAGTGAAGGTTTGGGGGCGCGGGAGACCCAGTACTTC
-	-	TRBV19	TRBJ1-2	CASSIVGGGYTF	TGTGCCAGTAGTATAGTCGGGGGCGGCTACACCTTC
-	-	TRBV9	TRBJ2-1	CASSVPAIASSYNEQFF	TGTGCCAGCAGCGTACCGGCAATAGCGAGCTCCTACAATGAGCAGTTCTTC
-	TRBD1	TRBV15	TRBJ1-5	CATSRKNRGSNQPQHF	TGTGCCACCAGCAGGAAAAACAGGGGTAGCAATCAGCCCCAGCATTTT
-	TRBD1	TRBV7-2	TRBJ1-2	CASSLTWGTGGDGYTF	TGTGCCAGCAGCTTAACATGGGGGACAGGGGGCGATGGCTACACCTTC
-	-	TRBV6-5	TRBJ2-5	CASSLRTGALRETQYF	TGTGCCAGCAGTTTACGGACGGGGGCCCTCCGGGAGACCCAGTACTTC
-	TRBD1	TRBV28	TRBJ1-2	CASSSGTVYGYTF	TGTGCCAGCAGTTCCGGGACAGTCTATGGCTACACCTTC
-	-	TRBV5-1	TRBJ1-2	CASSLASGGGGYTF	TGCGCCAGCAGCTTGGCCTCGGGAGGGGGAGGCTACACCTTC
-	-	TRBV11-2	TRBJ1-3	CASSLEAVSSGNTIYF	TGTGCCAGCAGCTTAGAAGCCGTGAGCTCTGGAAACACCATATATTTT
-	-	TRBV9	TRBJ2-3	CASSSTSGTLSTDTQYF	TGTGCCAGCAGCTCGACCTCCGGGACGTTGAGCACAGATACGCAGTATTTT
-	-	TRBV7-2	TRBJ2-2	CASSAPSANTGELFF	TGTGCCAGCAGCGCCCCTAGCGCGAACACCGGGGAGCTGTTTTTT
few	-	TRBV20-1	TRBJ1-2	CSASPNYGYTF	TGCAGTGCTAGCCCTAACTATGGCTACACCTTC
-	TRBD1	TRBV5-1	TRBJ2-3	CASSLAGQITDTQYF	TGCGCCAGCAGCTTGGCGGGACAGATCACAGATACGCAGTATTTT
few	TRBD1	TRBV7-8	TRBJ1-5	CASSTGTGGGQPQHF	TGTGCCAGCAGCACCGGGACAGGTGGGGGTCAGCCCCAGCATTTT
-	-	TRBV4-1	TRBJ1-6	CASSQETIGAIKTPLHF	TGCGCCAGCAGCCAAGAAACCATTGGGGCGATCAAAACACCCCTCCACTTT
once	-	TRBV9	TRBJ1-2	CASSPRTGNYGYTF	TGTGCCAGCAGCCCTCGGACGGGTAACTATGGCTACACCTTC
-	-	TRBV27	TRBJ1-5	CASSSYGGRGNQPQHF	TGTGCCAGCAGTTCCTACGGGGGGAGAGGCAATCAGCCCCAGCATTTT
-	TRBD2	TRBV5-6	TRBJ2-1	CASSFPLLAASYNEQFF	TGTGCCAGCAGTTTTCCCCTCCTAGCGGCGTCCTACAATGAGCAGTTCTTC
-	-	TRBV6-5	TRBJ1-3	CASRPPWGPGNTIYF	TGTGCCAGCAGACCGCCCTGGGGGCCTGGAAACACCATATATTTT
-	-	TRBV18	TRBJ2-5	CASSPTASLDRTQYF	TGTGCCAGCTCACCAACGGCTAGCCTCGATAGGACCCAGTACTTC
-	-	TRBV27	TRBJ1-5	CASSPGDSNQPQHF	TGTGCCAGCAGTCCCGGGGACAGCAATCAGCCCCAGCATTTT
few	-	TRBV30	TRBJ1-5	CAWSGQHNQPQHF	TGTGCCTGGAGTGGACAGCACAATCAGCCCCAGCATTTT
few	-	TRBV7-9	TRBJ2-3	CASSLKRAGTDTQYF	TGTGCCAGCAGCTTAAAACGGGCGGGCACAGATACGCAGTATTTT
-	-	TRBV11-2	TRBJ1-1	CASSFSTLQENTEAFF	TGTGCCAGCAGCTTCTCAACGTTACAAGAGAACACTGAAGCTTTCTTT
-	-	TRBV15	TRBJ1-1	CATSRHLATEAFF	TGTGCCACCAGCAGACACCTCGCGACTGAAGCTTTCTTT
-	-	TRBV28	TRBJ1-3	CATTLFRKGSPGNTIYF	TGTGCCACCACCTTGTTCCGCAAGGGTTCACCTGGAAACACCATATATTTT
-	-	TRBV7-9	TRBJ1-3	CASSGRVDTIYF	TGTGCCAGCAGCGGCAGGGTGGATACCATATATTTT
-	TRBD1	TRBV7-2	TRBJ2-5	CASSLTGGVQETQYF	TGTGCCAGCAGCTTGACAGGGGGAGTCCAAGAGACCCAGTACTTC
-	-	TRBV7-6	TRBJ1-3	CASSLEISGNTIYF	TGTGCCAGCAGCTTAGAGATCTCTGGAAACACCATATATTTT
-	TRBD1	TRBV10-1	TRBJ2-1	CASSGTGVLRVNNEQFF	TGCGCCAGCAGTGGGACAGGGGTTCTCAGGGTGAACAATGAGCAGTTCTTC